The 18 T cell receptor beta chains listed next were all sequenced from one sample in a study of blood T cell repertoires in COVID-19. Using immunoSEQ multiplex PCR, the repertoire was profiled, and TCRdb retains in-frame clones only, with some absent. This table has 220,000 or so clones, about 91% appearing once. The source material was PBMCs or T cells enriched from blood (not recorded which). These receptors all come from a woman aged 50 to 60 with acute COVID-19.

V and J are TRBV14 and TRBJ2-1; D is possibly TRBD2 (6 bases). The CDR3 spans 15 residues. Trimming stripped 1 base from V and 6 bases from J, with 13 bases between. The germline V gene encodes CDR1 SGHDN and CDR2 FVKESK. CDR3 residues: CASSQVLLASNEQFF. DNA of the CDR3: TGTGCCAGCAGCCAAGTATTACTAGCAAGCAATGAGCAGTTCTTC.

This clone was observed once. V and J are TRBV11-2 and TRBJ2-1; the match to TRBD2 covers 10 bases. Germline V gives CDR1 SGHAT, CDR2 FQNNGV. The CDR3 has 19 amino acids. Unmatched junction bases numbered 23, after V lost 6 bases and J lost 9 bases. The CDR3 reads CASRPPPASGRRSPFEQFF. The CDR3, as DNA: TGTGCCAGCAGACCACCGCCGGCTAGCGGGAGAAGGTCTCCGTTTGAGCAGTTCTTC.

The CDR3 DNA reads TGTGCCAGCAGCTCCTGGGCCGGGACTAGCGGGATTGTTGAGCAGTTCTTC. This sequence encodes CASSSWAGTSGIVEQFF. V usage is TRBV27 and J usage is TRBJ2-1; TRBD2 matches at 13 bases. The CDR3 is 17 amino acids. Germline values: CDR1 MNHEY, CDR2 SMNVEV (reference sequence). With V trimmed by 6 bases and J by 9 bases, 14 bases remained unmatched.

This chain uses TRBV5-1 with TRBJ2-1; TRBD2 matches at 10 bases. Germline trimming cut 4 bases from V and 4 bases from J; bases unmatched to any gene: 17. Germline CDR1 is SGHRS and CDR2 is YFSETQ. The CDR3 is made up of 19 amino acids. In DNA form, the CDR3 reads TGCGCCAGCAGCGGGTTTCTAGCGGGAGTTGGATTACGTTACAATGAGCAGTTCTTC. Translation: CASSGFLAGVGLRYNEQFF.

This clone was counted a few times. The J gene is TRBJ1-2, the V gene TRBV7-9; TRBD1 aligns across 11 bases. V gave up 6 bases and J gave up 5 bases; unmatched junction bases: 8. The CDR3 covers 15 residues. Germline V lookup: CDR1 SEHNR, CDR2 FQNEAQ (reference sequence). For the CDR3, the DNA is TGTGCCAGCAGTATAACCGGGACAGGGGGTTATGGCTACACCTTC. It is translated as CASSITGTGGYGYTF.

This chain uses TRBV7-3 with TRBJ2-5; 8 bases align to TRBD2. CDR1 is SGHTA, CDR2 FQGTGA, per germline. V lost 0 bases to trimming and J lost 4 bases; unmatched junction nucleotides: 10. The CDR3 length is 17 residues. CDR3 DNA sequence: TGTGCCAGCAGCTTAACCCCCCTGACGGCGGGAGGAGAGACCCAGTACTTC. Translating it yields CASSLTPLTAGGETQYF.

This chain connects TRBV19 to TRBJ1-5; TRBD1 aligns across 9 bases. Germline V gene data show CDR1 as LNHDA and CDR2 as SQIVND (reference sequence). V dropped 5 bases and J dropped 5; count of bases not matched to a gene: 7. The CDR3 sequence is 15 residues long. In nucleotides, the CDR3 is TGTGCCAGTAGTGTACAGGGGGCCGGCGATCAGCCCCAGCATTTT. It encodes CASSVQGAGDQPQHF.

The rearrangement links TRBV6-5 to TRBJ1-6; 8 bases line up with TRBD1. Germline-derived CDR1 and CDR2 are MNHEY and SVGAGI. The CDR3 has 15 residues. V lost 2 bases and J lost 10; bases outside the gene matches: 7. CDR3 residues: CASSYLSRTGSPLHF. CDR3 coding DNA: TGTGCCAGCAGTTACCTAAGCCGGACAGGGTCACCCCTCCACTTT.

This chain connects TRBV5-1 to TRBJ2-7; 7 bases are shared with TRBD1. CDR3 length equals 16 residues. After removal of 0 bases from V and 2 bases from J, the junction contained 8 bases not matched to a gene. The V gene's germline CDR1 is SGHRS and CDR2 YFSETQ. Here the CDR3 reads CASSLAGTANPYEQYF. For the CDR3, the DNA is TGCGCCAGCAGCTTGGCCGGGACAGCCAACCCCTACGAGCAGTACTTC.

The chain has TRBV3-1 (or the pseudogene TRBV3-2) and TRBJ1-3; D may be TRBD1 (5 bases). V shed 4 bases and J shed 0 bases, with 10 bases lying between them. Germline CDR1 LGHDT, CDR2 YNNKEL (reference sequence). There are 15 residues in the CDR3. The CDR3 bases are TGTGCCAGCAGCCTTACAGGCCTCTCTGGAAACACCATATATTTT. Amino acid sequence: CASSLTGLSGNTIYF.

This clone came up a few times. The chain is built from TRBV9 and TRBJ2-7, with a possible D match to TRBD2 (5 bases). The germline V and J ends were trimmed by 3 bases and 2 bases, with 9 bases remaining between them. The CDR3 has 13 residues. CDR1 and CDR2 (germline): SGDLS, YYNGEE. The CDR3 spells CASSGSGPYEQYF. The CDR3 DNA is TGTGCCAGCAGCGGGAGCGGTCCCTACGAGCAGTACTTC.

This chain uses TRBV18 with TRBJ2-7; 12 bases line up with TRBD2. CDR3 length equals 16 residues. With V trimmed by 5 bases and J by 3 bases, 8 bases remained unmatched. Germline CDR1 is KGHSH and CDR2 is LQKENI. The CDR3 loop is CASSLLTSGSVYEQYF. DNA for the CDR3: TGTGCCAGCTCATTATTGACTAGCGGGAGTGTCTACGAGCAGTACTTC.

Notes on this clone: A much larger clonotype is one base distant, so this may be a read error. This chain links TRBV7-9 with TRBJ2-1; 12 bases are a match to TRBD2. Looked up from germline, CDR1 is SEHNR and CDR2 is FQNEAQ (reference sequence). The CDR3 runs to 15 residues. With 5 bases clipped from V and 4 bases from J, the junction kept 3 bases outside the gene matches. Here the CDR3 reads CASSRGTSGYNEQFF. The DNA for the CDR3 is TGTGCCAGCAGCCGAGGGACTAGCGGGTACAATGAGCAGTTCTTC.

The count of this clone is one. CDR3 nucleotide sequence: TGTGCCAGCAGTAACAGGGCTGGCTACACCTTC. Amino acid sequence: CASSNRAGYTF. V and J are TRBV6-5 and TRBJ1-2; D possibly corresponds to TRBD1 (6 bases). The V gene's germline CDR1 is MNHEY and CDR2 SVGAGI. CDR3 size: 11 residues. The V end lost 5 bases, the J end lost 7 bases, and 8 bases lay between the germline ends.

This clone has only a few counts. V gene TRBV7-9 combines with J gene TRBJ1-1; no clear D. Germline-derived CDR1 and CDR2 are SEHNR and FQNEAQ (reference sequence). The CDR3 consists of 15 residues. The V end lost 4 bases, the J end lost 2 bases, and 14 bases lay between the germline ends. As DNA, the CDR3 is TGTGCCAGCAGCTCTAGAGGAGGGCCCAACACTGAAGCTTTCTTT. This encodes CASSSRGGPNTEAFF. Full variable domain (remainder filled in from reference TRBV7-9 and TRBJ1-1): DTGVSQNPRHKITKRGQNVTFRCDPISEHNRLYWYRQTLGQGPEFLTYFQNEAQLEKSRLLSDRFSAERPKGSFSTLEIQRTEQGDSAMYLCASSSRGGPNTEAFFGQGTRLTVV.

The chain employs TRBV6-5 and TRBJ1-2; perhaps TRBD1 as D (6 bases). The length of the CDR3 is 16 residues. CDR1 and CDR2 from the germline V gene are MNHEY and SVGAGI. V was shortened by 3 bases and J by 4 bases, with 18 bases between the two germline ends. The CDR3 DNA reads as TGTGCCAGCAGTTATGGGGCGGGGGCGCGTGGCTATGGCTACACCTTC. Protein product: CASSYGAGARGYGYTF.

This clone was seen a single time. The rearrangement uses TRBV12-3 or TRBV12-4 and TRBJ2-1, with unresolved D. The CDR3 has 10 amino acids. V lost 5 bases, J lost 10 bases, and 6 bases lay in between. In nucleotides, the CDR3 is TGTGCCAGCAGTGCAGGCGAGCAGTTCTTC. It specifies CASSAGEQFF.

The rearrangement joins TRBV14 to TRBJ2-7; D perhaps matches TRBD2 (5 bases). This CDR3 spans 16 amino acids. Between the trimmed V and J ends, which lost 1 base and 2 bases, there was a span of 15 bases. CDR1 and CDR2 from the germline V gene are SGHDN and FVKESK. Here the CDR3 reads CASSQAGIAQTYEQYF. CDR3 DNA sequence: TGTGCCAGCAGCCAAGCCGGGATAGCACAAACCTACGAGCAGTACTTC.